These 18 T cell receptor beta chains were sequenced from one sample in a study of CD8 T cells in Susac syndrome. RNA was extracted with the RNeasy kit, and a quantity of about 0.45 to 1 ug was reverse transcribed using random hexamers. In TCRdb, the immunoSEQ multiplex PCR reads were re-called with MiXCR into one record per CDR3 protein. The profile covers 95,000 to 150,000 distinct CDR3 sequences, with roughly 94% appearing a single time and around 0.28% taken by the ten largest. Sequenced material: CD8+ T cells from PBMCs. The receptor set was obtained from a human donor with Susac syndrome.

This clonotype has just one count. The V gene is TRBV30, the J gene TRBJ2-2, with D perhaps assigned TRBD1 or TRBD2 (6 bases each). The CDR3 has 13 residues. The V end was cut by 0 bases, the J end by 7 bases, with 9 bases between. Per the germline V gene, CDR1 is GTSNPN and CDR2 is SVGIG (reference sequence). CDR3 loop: CAWSVGGIGELFF. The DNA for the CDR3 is TGTGCCTGGAGTGTAGGGGGGATCGGGGAGCTGTTTTTT.

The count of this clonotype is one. Here the CDR3 reads CASSYQARSGAGEQYF. The DNA for the CDR3 is TGTGCCAGCAGCTATCAAGCGCGGAGCGGGGCGGGTGAGCAGTACTTC. This rearrangement joins TRBV7-6 to TRBJ2-7; 7 bases line up with TRBD2. This CDR3 comprises 16 residues. V shed 4 bases, J shed 7 bases, and the junction held 16 bases outside the gene matches. Germline V gene sequence: CDR1 SGHVS, CDR2 FNYEAQ.

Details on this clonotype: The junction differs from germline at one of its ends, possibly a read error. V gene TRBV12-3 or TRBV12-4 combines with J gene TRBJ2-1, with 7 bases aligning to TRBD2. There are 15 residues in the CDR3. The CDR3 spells CASSSPTSSHNEQFF. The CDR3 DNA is TGTGCCAGCAGTTCCCCGACTAGCTCCCACAATGAGCAGTTCTTC.

Here the CDR3 reads CSARESDTLYGYTF. Written as DNA, the CDR3 is TGCAGTGCTAGAGAGTCGGACACCCTATATGGCTACACCTTC. V is TRBV20-1 and J is TRBJ1-2, with D possibly being TRBD1 (5 bases). This CDR3 is built from 14 residues. With 0 bases removed from V and 5 bases from J, the gap between germline ends came to 13 bases. CDR1 and CDR2 from the germline V gene are DFQATT and SNEGSKA (reference sequence).

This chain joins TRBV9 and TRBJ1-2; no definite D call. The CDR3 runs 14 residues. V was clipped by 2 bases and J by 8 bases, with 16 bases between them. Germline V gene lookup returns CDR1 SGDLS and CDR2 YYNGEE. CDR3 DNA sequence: TGTGCCAGCAGCGTTTCAAGCCCAACAAGCGGCTACACCTTC. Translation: CASSVSSPTSGYTF.

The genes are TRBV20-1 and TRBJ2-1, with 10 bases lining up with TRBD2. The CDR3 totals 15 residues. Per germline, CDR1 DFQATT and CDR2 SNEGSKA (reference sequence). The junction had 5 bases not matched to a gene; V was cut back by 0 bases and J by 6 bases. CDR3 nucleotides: TGCAGTGCTAGAGATTTAGCGGGGGGTTTCAATGAGCAGTTCTTC. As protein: CSARDLAGGFNEQFF.

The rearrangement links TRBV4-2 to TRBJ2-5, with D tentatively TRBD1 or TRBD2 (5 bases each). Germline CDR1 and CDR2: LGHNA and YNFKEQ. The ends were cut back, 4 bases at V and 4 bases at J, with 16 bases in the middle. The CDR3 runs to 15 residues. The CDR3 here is CASSPSLGTGETQYF. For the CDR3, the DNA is TGTGCCAGCAGCCCGTCGTTGGGGACCGGAGAGACCCAGTACTTC.

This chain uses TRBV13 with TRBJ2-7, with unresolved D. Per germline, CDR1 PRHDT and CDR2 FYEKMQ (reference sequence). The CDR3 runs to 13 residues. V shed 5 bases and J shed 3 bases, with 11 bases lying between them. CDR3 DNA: TGTGCCAGCAGCGGTGGGGTAGACTACGAGCAGTACTTC. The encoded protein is CASSGGVDYEQYF.

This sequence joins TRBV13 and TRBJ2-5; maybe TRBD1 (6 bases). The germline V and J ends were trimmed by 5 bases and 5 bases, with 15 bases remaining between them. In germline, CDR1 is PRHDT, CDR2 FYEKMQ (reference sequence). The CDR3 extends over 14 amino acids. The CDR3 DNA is TGTGCCAGCAGCAAGGACAGCGGCAGGGAGACCCAGTACTTC. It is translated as CASSKDSGRETQYF.

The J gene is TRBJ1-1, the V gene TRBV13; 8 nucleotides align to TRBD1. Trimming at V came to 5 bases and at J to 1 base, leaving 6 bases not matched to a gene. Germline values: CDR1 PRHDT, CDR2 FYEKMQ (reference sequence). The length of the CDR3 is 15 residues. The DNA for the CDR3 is TGTGCCAGCAGCGCAGACAGGGGTGAGAACACTGAAGCTTTCTTT. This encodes CASSADRGENTEAFF.

The CDR3 loop is CASSVLGQPAFGFGQYF. The CDR3 DNA sequence: TGTGCCAGCAGCGTATTGGGACAGCCCGCGTTTGGGTTCGGGCAGTACTTC. The gene calls are TRBV9 and TRBJ2-7, with 7 bases aligning to TRBD1. Trimming cost V 1 base and J 9 bases; bases outside gene matches: 19. The CDR3 sequence is 17 residues long. CDR1 is SGDLS and CDR2 is YYNGEE in the germline V gene.

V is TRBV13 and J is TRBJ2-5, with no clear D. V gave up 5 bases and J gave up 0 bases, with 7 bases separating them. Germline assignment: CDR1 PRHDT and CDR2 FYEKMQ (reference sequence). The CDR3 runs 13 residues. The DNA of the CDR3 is TGTGCCAGCAGCGGTGACAACCAAGAGACCCAGTACTTC. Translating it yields CASSGDNQETQYF.

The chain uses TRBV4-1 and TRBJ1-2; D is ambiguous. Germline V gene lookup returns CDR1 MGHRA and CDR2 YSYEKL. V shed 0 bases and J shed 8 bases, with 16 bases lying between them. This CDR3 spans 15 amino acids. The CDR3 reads CASSQDEGSGNGYTF. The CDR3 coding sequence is TGCGCCAGCAGCCAAGATGAGGGATCCGGCAACGGCTACACCTTC.

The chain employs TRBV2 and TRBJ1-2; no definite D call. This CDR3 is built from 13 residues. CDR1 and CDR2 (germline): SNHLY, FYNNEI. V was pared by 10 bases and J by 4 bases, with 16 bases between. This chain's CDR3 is CATSREVPYGYTF. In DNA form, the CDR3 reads TGTGCCACCTCGAGGGAGGTCCCCTATGGCTACACCTTC.

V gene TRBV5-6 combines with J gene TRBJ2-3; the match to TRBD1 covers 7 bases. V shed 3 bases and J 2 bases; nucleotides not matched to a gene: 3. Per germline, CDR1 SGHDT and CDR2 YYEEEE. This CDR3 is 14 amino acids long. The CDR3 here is CASSSGTDTDTQYF. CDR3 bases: TGTGCCAGCAGCTCGGGGACAGACACAGATACGCAGTATTTT.

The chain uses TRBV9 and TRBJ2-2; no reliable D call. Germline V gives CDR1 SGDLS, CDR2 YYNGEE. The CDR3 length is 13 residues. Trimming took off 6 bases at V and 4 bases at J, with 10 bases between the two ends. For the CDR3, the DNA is TGTGCCAGCACCCCGAGACGCACCGGGGAGCTGTTTTTT. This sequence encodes CASTPRRTGELFF.

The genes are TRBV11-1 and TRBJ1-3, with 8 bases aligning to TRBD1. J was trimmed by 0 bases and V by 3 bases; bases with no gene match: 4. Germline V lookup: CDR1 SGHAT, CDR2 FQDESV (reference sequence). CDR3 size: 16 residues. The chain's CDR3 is CASSLGTGHSGNTIYF. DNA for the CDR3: TGTGCCAGCAGCTTGGGGACAGGCCACTCTGGAAACACCATATATTTT. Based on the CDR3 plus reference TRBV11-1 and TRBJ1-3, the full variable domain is EAEVAQSPRYKITEKSQAVAFWCDPISGHATLYWYRQILGQGPELLVQFQDESVVDDSQLPKDRFSAERLKGVDSTLKIQPAELGDSAMYLCASSLGTGHSGNTIYFGEGSWLTVV.

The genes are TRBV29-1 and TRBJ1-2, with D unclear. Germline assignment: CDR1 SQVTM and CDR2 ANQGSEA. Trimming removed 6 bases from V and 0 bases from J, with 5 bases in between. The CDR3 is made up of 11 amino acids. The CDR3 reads CSVGSNYGYTF. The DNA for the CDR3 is TGCAGCGTCGGATCTAACTATGGCTACACCTTC. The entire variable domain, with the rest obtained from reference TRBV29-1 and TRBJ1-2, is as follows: SAVISQKPSRDICQRGTSLTIQCQVDSQVTMMFWYRQQPGQSLTLIATANQGSEATYESGFVIDKFPISRPNLTFSTLTVSNMSPEDSSIYLCSVGSNYGYTFGSGTRLTVV.